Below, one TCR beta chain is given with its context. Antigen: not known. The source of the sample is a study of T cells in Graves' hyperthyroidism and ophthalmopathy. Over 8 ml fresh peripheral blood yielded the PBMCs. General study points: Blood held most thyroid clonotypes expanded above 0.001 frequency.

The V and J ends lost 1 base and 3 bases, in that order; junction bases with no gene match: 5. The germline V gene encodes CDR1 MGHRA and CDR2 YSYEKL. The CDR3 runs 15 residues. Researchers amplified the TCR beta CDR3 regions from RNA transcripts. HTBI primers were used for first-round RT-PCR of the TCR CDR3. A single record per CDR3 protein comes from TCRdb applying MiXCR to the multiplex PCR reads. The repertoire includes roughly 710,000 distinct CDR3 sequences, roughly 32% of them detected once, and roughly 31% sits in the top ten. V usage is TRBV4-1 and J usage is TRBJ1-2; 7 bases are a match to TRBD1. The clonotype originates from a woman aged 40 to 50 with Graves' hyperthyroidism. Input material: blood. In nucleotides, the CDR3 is TGCGCCAGCAGCCAAGCGGGGGACAGTTACTATGGCTACACCTTC. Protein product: CASSQAGDSYYGYTF.